This T cell receptor (beta chain) is drawn from a study of brain T cells in children with intractable seizures. This clone was seen a single time. The method was immunoSEQ multiplex PCR; TCRdb's version includes in-frame clones alone and lacks a portion of them. The sample has tens of thousands of clones, more than 85% seen once. The clonotype was recovered from a boy under two years old with tuberous sclerosis and intractable seizures. The specimen was peripheral blood, collected at surgery.

For the CDR3, the DNA is TGTGCCAGCAGTTTAGAGCACAGTTACTCTGGAAACACCATATATTTT. Translating gives CASSLEHSYSGNTIYF. This sequence joins TRBV28 and TRBJ1-3, with D unclear. V lost 2 bases and J 0 bases, leaving 11 bases between the germline ends. From germline, CDR1 is MDHEN and CDR2 SYDVKM. The CDR3 sequence is 16 residues long.